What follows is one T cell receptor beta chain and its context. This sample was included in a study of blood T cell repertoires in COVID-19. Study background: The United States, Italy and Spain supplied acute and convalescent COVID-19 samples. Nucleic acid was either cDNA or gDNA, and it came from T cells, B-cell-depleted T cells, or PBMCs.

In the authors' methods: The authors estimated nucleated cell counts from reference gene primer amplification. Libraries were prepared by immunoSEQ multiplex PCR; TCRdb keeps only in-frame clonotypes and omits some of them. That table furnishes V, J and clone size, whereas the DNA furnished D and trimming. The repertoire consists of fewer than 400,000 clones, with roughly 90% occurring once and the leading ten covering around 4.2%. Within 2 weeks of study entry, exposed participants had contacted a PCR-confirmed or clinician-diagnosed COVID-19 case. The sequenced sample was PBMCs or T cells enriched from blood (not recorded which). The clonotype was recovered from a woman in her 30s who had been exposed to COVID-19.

The DNA for the CDR3 is TGTGCCAGCAGTGAACACCACCCAGGGGCCTATGGCTACACCTTC. Amino acid sequence: CASSEHHPGAYGYTF. The V and J genes are TRBV25-1 and TRBJ1-2; D possibly corresponds to TRBD1 (6 bases). The CDR3 loop spans 15 amino acids. V shed 2 bases and J shed 4 bases, with 14 bases lying between them. Germline CDR1 is MGHDK and CDR2 is SYGVNS.